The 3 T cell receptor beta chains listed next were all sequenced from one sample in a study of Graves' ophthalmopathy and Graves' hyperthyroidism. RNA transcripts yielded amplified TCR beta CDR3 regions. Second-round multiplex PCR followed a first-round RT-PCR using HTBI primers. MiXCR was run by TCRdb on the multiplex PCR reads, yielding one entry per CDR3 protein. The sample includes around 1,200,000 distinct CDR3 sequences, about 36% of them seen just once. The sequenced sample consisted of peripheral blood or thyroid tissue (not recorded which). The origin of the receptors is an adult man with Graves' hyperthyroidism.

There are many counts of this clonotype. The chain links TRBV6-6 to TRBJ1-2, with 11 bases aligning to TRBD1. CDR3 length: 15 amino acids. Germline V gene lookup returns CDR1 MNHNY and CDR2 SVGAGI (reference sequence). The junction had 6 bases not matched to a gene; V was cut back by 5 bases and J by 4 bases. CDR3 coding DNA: TGTGCCAGCAGTACGACAGGACAGGGGGCCTATGGCTACACCTTC. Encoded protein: CASSTTGQGAYGYTF.

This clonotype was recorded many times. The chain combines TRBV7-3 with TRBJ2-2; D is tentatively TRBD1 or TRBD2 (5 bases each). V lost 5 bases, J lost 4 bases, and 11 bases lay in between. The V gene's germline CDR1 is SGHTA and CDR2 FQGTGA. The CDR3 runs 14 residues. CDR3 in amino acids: CASSTQGATGELFF. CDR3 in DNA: TGTGCCAGCAGCACGCAGGGAGCCACCGGGGAGCTGTTTTTT.

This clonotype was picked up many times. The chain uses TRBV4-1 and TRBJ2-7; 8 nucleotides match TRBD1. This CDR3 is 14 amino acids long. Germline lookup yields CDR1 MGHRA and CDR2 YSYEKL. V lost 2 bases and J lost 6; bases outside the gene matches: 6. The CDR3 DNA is TGCGCCAGCAGCCAATGGACAGGGATCCCCGAGCAGTACTTC. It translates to CASSQWTGIPEQYF.